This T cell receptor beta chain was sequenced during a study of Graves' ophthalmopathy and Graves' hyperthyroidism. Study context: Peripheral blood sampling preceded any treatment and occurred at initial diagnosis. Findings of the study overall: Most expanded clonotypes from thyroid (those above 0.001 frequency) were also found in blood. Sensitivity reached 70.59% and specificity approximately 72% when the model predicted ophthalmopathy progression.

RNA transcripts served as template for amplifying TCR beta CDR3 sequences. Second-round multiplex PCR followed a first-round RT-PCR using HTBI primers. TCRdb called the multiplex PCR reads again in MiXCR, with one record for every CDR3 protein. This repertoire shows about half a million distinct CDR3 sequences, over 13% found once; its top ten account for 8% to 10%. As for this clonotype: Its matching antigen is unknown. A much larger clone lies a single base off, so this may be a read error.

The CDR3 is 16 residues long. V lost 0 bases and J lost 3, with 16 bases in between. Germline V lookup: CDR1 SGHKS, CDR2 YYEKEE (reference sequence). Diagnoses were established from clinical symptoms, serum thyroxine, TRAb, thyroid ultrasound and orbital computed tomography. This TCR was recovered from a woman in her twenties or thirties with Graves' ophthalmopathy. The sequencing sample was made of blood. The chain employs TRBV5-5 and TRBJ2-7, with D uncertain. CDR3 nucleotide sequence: TGTGCCAGCAGCTTGGATGTGTTCCTCGGCTGCTACGAGCAGTACTTC. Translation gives CASSLDVFLGCYEQYF.